This T cell receptor (beta chain) was found in a study of shared clonotypes between healthy human individuals. Study overall: Each donor's CD4 naive and CD4 memory cells filled three plates apiece, CD8 naive two, and CD8 memory one.

CDR3 length equals 16 residues. Trimming left V 0 bases short and J 4 bases short, with 13 bases between. Germline V lookup: CDR1 ENHRY, CDR2 SYGVKD. Only in-frame clones appear in the TCRdb table, and some are missing; sequencing was by immunoSEQ multiplex PCR. The sample carries roughly 640,000 clones, 74% recorded once. Points from the study as a whole: Memory subsets had estimated richness that was generally smaller than that of naive subsets. Sampling included only blood; tissue repertoires likely differ.

This clone was seen more than once but under ten times. Its antigen is unknown. Subsets obtained from CD4+ cells comprised CD45RA+ naive and CD45RA-negative memory cells. Sample: memory CD4+ T cells sorted from blood. As to subset: CD45RA-negative fraction. V is TRBV10-3 and J is TRBJ1-5, with D tentatively TRBD1 (5 bases). The source is a woman aged 25 to 39 in good health. This CDR3 is CAISESGVGGNQPQHF. Written as DNA, the CDR3 is TGTGCCATCAGTGAGTCTGGAGTCGGGGGGAATCAGCCCCAGCATTTT.